This T cell receptor beta chain was profiled in a study of cytomegalovirus exposure and HLA in healthy donors. Study-wide background: An earlier analysis identified 117 million unique TCR beta sequences in some 170 million T cells.

Regarding this clone: The target antigen is unknown.

The study, taken as a whole, reports: Earlier findings revealed that most TCR beta V segments proved productive either about 90% or about 30% of the time.

Per the germline V gene, CDR1 is MNHNY and CDR2 is SVGAGI (reference sequence). The CDR3 is 14 amino acids. V was trimmed by 2 bases and J by 4 bases, leaving 11 bases between them. PCR was performed using 60 Vbeta and 13 Jbeta primers. Data came from immunoSEQ multiplex PCR; TCRdb stores just in-frame clones and leaves some out. This sample has 100,000 or so clones, with around 74% found just once. The gene calls are TRBV6-6 and TRBJ1-2, with a tentative D call TRBD1 (5 bases). This receptor was identified in a woman in her thirties or forties in good health and CMV-seronegative. The sequencing sample was made of PBMCs. In nucleotides, the CDR3 is TGTGCCAGCAGTTACGCCGGGGGAGGCTATGGCTACACCTTC. Translating gives CASSYAGGGYGYTF.